This entry lists 21 T cell receptor beta chains sequenced from one sample in a study of CD8 T cells in ankylosing spondylitis. Study-wide points: A TCR beta motif made of about 8 highly homologous variants seemed typical of ankylosing spondylitis blood.

These receptors' antigens are unknown. TCRdb re-called the 5' RACE reads through MiXCR, storing one row per CDR3 protein. The sample contains some 220,000 distinct CDR3 sequences, about 7.3% of which appear only once. The material sequenced was blood, either unsorted or a sorted T cell fraction (not recorded which). The origin of the receptors is a male donor with ankylosing spondylitis.

This clonotype was observed a handful of times. The chain employs TRBV12-3 or TRBV12-4 and TRBJ2-3; 10 nucleotides line up with TRBD2. Losses at the gene ends were 3 bases for V and 9 bases for J; bases not matched to a gene: 9. The CDR3 runs to 15 residues. The CDR3 sequence: CASSFVSGGVGTQYF. CDR3 nucleotides: TGTGCCAGCAGTTTCGTGAGCGGGGGGGTCGGAACGCAGTATTTT.

The sample holds many counts of this clonotype. The rearrangement joins TRBV4-3 to TRBJ2-7, with 8 bases aligning to TRBD2. CDR1 and CDR2 (germline): LGHNA, YSLEER. The CDR3 runs 15 residues. V trimming: 0 bases; J trimming: 0 bases; junction bases outside the gene matches: 1. DNA for the CDR3: TGCGCCAGCAGCCAAGAACTAGCGGCCTCCTACGAGCAGTACTTC. It yields the protein CASSQELAASYEQYF.

The chain is built from TRBV9 and TRBJ1-6; 9 nucleotides line up with TRBD1. Trimming at V came to 4 bases and at J to 12 bases, leaving 8 bases not matched to a gene. This CDR3 is built from 14 residues. Germline-derived CDR1 and CDR2 are SGDLS and YYNGEE. CDR3 sequence reads: CASSSGTGRGPLHF. The DNA of the CDR3 is TGTGCCAGCAGCTCCGGGACAGGGAGGGGACCCCTCCACTTT.

The chain uses TRBV6-1 and TRBJ1-5; D remains unclear. This CDR3 has 14 amino acids. Germline loops: CDR1 MNHNS, CDR2 SASEGT. Trimming pared 8 bases from V and 2 bases from J, leaving 13 bases between. CDR3 coding DNA: TGTGCCAGCGCGGTCCGGCTGGGCAATCAGCCCCAGCATTTT. Its translation is CASAVRLGNQPQHF.

This clonotype was observed many times. This sequence joins TRBV9 and TRBJ2-1; a weak D match, TRBD2 (6 bases). Between the trimmed V and J ends, which lost 0 bases and 2 bases, there was a span of 6 bases. Germline CDR1 reads SGDLS; CDR2 reads YYNGEE. CDR3 size: 14 residues. The CDR3 DNA sequence: TGTGCCAGCAGCGTAGGGGGGGCCTACAATGAGCAGTTCTTC. Its translation is CASSVGGAYNEQFF.

Only a few counts were recorded for this clonotype. V and J are TRBV7-2 and TRBJ2-7; D remains unclear. The CDR3 is 13 amino acids. The ends were cut back, 6 bases at V and 5 bases at J, with 14 bases in the middle. The germline gives CDR1 SGHTA, CDR2 FQGNSA. DNA of the CDR3: TGTGCCAGCAGTTTTAAATACTGGGACGAGCAGTACTTC. This translates into CASSFKYWDEQYF.

This clonotype showed up just a few times. The chain is built from TRBV7-6 and TRBJ2-3; unclear D gene. Germline V gives CDR1 SGHVS, CDR2 FNYEAQ. V was clipped by 1 base and J by 2 bases, with 22 bases between them. The CDR3 contains 19 residues. As DNA, the CDR3 is TGTGCCAGCAGCTTAGATATTTTCGGCCAACAATCTCCCACAGATACGCAGTATTTT. Encoded protein: CASSLDIFGQQSPTDTQYF.

This clonotype was counted only a few times. The rearrangement links TRBV29-1 to TRBJ2-6; D is ambiguous. This CDR3 is 17 amino acids long. Germline CDR1 reads SQVTM; CDR2 reads ANQGSEA. Trimming took 4 bases from V and 1 from J, leaving 17 bases between them. CDR3 sequence: CSVAGRADGSGANVLTF. DNA of the CDR3: TGCAGCGTTGCGGGTCGGGCGGATGGATCTGGGGCCAACGTCCTGACTTTC.

This clonotype was detected many times. This chain joins TRBV6-1 and TRBJ2-5, with 7 bases aligning to TRBD1. V was clipped by 5 bases and J by 5 bases; unmatched bases: 14. CDR3 length equals 16 residues. CDR1 MNHNS and CDR2 SASEGT come from the germline V gene. CDR3 amino acids: CASSQGTDKLGETQYF. CDR3 in DNA: TGTGCCAGCAGTCAAGGGACAGACAAACTGGGCGAGACCCAGTACTTC.

There are many counts of this clonotype. This chain links TRBV2 with TRBJ2-5; no firm D call. V was pared by 6 bases and J by 1 base, with 9 bases between. This CDR3 contains 13 residues. Germline V gene sequence: CDR1 SNHLY, CDR2 FYNNEI. The CDR3, as DNA: TGTGCCAGCAGGCTAGACGGCCAAGAGACCCAGTACTTC. Translation: CASRLDGQETQYF.

This clonotype was found a few times. The chain uses TRBV7-2 and TRBJ2-5, with 8 bases matching TRBD2. Per germline, CDR1 SGHTA and CDR2 FQGNSA. CDR3 length equals 15 residues. Trimming cost V 5 bases and J 3 bases; bases outside gene matches: 8. CDR3 nucleotide sequence: TGTGCCAGCAGCGAGGTCCCGGGGGGGGAAGAGACCCAGTACTTC. It encodes CASSEVPGGEETQYF.

This clonotype came up many times. The rearrangement uses TRBV11-2 and TRBJ1-5; 7 bases are shared with TRBD1. V dropped 4 bases and J dropped 6; count of bases not matched to a gene: 9. Germline V lookup: CDR1 SGHAT, CDR2 FQNNGV. This CDR3 comprises 15 residues. This CDR3 is CASSYHNRGGQPQHF. The CDR3 nucleotides are TGTGCCAGCAGCTACCACAACAGGGGTGGTCAGCCCCAGCATTTT.

This clonotype showed up many times. V usage is TRBV29-1 and J usage is TRBJ2-1; no clear D. V gave up 4 bases and J gave up 10 bases, with 11 bases separating them. Looked up from germline, CDR1 is SQVTM and CDR2 is ANQGSEA. The CDR3 is 11 amino acids. CDR3 sequence reads: CSVVTSSEQFF. The CDR3 nucleotides read TGCAGCGTTGTCACGAGTTCCGAGCAGTTCTTC.

This clonotype was counted ten times or more. The CDR3 sequence: CSVVPGWADTQYF. CDR3 nucleotide sequence: TGCAGCGTTGTCCCCGGTTGGGCAGATACGCAGTATTTT. The rearrangement uses TRBV29-1 and TRBJ2-3; D ambiguous. V dropped 4 bases and J dropped 4 bases, with 12 bases sitting between them. The CDR3 runs to 13 residues. Germline V gene lookup returns CDR1 SQVTM and CDR2 ANQGSEA.

This clonotype was seen repeatedly, ten times or more. J is TRBJ1-1 and V is TRBV18, with no clear D. Germline CDR1 and CDR2: KGHSH and LQKENI. V was pared by 1 base and J by 5 bases, with 14 bases between. This CDR3 has 15 amino acids. CDR3 sequence: CASSPQRQGWTEAFF. The CDR3 bases are TGTGCCAGCTCACCACAAAGACAAGGGTGGACTGAAGCTTTCTTT.

The gene calls are TRBV30 and TRBJ1-2; D gene unclear. Germline lookup yields CDR1 GTSNPN and CDR2 SVGIG (reference sequence). The CDR3 is 13 amino acids. Trimming took 2 bases from V and 2 from J, leaving 9 bases between them. CDR3 DNA: TGTGCCTGGAGTTTCGGGAGGAACTATGGCTACACCTTC. Protein sequence: CAWSFGRNYGYTF.

This clonotype was seen ten or more times. The chain uses TRBV6-2 or TRBV6-3 and TRBJ2-6; the D is unclear. CDR1 and CDR2 (germline): MNHEY, SVGEGT. Trimming took off 4 bases at V and 2 bases at J, with 15 bases between the two ends. The CDR3 sequence is 17 residues long. The DNA for the CDR3 is TGTGCCAGCAGTTTCCCTGCCCGTGCCCCTGGGGCCAACGTCCTGACTTTC. Its protein product is CASSFPARAPGANVLTF.

This chain connects TRBV30 to TRBJ2-7, with TRBD1 matching 8 bases. Germline assignment: CDR1 GTSNPN and CDR2 SVGIG (reference sequence). There are 15 residues in the CDR3. V was pared by 4 bases and J by 3 bases, with 11 bases of the junction left unmatched. The chain's CDR3 is CAWTDRGLTLYEQYF. CDR3 bases: TGTGCCTGGACCGACAGGGGCCTAACCCTCTACGAGCAGTACTTC.

This chain connects TRBV3-1 to TRBJ1-5; TRBD1 matches 7 bases. The CDR3 contains 17 residues. After removal of 3 bases from V and 0 bases from J, the junction contained 8 bases not matched to a gene. CDR1 is LGHDT, CDR2 YNNKEL, per germline (reference sequence). CDR3 loop: CASSQDRRTHSNQPQHF. DNA of the CDR3: TGTGCCAGCAGCCAGGACAGGCGGACTCATAGCAATCAGCCCCAGCATTTT.

This clonotype has only a few counts. V usage is TRBV5-4 and J usage is TRBJ2-7; 10 nucleotides line up with TRBD1. CDR3 length: 16 residues. J gave up 3 bases and V 2 bases, and 8 bases lay outside the gene matches. Germline CDR1 reads SGHNT; CDR2 reads YYREEE (reference sequence). CDR3 residues: CASSFNRDRGNYEQYF. The DNA of the CDR3 is TGTGCCAGCAGCTTTAACCGGGACAGGGGTAACTACGAGCAGTACTTC.

Comment on this clonotype: A much more abundant neighbour one base away suggests this may be a read error. This sequence joins TRBV10-2 and TRBJ2-7; D is possibly TRBD2 (6 bases). The CDR3 length is 16 residues. The V gene lost 10 bases and the J gene lost 1 base, with 23 bases spanning the gap. Germline V gives CDR1 WSHSY, CDR2 SAAADI. The CDR3 is CAISDTRAGRSYEQYF. The CDR3 DNA follows: TGCGCCATCAGCGACACTCGGGCAGGGAGGTCCTACGAGCAGTACTTC.